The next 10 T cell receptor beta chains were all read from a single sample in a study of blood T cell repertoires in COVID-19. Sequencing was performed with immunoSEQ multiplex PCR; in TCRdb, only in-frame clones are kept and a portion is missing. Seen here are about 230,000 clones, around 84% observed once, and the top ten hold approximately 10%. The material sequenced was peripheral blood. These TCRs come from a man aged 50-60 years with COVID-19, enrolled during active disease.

The CDR3, as DNA: TGTGCCAGCAGTAGGTTTAGGGGGAATCAGCCCCAGCATTTT. It codes for CASSRFRGNQPQHF. This sequence joins TRBV5-8 and TRBJ1-5, with D tentatively TRBD1 (6 bases). Germline V CDR1 and CDR2: SGHTS, YDEGEE. V lost 5 bases and J lost 4, with 13 bases in between. The CDR3 runs to 14 residues.

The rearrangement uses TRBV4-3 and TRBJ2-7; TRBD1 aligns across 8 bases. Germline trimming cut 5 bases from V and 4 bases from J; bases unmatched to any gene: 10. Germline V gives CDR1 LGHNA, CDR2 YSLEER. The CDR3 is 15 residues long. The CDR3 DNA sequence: TGCGCCAGCAGCGTCGGACAGGGAAGTATTTACGAGCAGTACTTC. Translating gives CASSVGQGSIYEQYF.

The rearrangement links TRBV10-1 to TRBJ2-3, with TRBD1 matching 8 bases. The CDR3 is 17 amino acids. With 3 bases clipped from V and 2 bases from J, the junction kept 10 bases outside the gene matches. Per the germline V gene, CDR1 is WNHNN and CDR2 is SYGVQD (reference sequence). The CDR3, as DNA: TGCGCCAGCAGTGATCCCGGACAGGGCCTGTCCACAGATACGCAGTATTTT. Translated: CASSDPGQGLSTDTQYF.

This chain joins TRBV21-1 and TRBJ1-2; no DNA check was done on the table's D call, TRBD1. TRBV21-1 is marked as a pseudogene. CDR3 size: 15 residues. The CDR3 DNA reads TGTGCCAGCAGCAAATGGACAGACTCTAACTATGGCTACACCTTC. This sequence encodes CASSKWTDSNYGYTF.

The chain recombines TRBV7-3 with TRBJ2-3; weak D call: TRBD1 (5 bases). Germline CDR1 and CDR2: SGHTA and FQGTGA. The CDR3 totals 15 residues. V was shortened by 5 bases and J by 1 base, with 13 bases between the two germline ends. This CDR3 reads CASSPTRVGTDTQYF. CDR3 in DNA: TGTGCCAGCAGCCCGACCAGGGTTGGCACAGATACGCAGTATTTT. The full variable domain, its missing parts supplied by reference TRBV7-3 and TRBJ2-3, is GAGVSQTPSNKVTEKGKYVELRCDPISGHTALYWYRQSLGQGPEFLIYFQGTGAADDSGLPNDRFFAVRPEGSVSTLKIQRTERGDSAVYLCASSPTRVGTDTQYFGPGTRLTVL.

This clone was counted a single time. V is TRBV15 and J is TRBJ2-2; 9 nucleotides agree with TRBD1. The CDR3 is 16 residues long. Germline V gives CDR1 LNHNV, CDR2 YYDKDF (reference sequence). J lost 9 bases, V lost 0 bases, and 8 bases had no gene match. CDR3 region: CATSRDPGQGARELFF. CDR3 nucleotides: TGTGCCACCAGCAGAGATCCGGGACAGGGTGCTCGGGAGCTGTTTTTT.

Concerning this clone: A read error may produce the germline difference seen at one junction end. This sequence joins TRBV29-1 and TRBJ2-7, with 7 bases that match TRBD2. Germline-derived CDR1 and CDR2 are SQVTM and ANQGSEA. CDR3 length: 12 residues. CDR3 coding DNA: TGCAGCGCTGAAGCGGGATCAGGCGAGCAGTACTTC. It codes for CSAEAGSGEQYF.

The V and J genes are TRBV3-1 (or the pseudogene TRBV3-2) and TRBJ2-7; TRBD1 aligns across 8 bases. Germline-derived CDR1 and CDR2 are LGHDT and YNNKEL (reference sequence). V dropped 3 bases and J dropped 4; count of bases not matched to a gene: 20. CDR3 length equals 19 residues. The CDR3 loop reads CASSHYPGQGLGRIYEQYF. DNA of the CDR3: TGTGCCAGCAGCCATTACCCAGGACAGGGCCTAGGAAGGATTTACGAGCAGTACTTC.

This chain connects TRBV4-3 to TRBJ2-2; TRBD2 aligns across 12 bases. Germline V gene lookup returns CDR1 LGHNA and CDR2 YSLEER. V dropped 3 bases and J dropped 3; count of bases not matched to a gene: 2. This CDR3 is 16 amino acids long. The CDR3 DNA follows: TGCGCCAGCAGCCACTCTAGCGGGGGGGACACCGGGGAGCTGTTTTTT. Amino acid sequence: CASSHSSGGDTGELFF.

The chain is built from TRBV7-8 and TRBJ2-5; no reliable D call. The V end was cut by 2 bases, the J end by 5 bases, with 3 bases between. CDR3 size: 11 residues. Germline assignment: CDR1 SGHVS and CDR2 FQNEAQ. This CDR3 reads CASSLSETQYF. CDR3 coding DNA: TGTGCCAGCAGCTTATCGGAGACCCAGTACTTC.